The clone carrying this T cell receptor (beta chain) was observed at least ten times. Exclusion criteria comprised other autoimmune diseases, uncontrolled infections, pregnancy or lactation in patients. Out of 9.5 to 10 ml of fresh peripheral blood, PBMCs were obtained. The data were obtained in a study of Graves' ophthalmopathy and Graves' hyperthyroidism. The V segment lost 4 bases and the J segment 6 bases; nucleotides outside the gene matches: 6. CDR1 and CDR2 (germline): KGHDR, SFDVKD. CDR3 length equals 15 residues. From RNA, the CDR3 regions of TCR beta chains were amplified and sequenced. Second-round multiplex PCR came after first-round RT-PCR with HTBI primers. TCRdb fed the multiplex PCR reads into MiXCR, producing one record per CDR3 protein. The repertoire includes some 400,000 distinct CDR3 sequences, about 17% of them detected once, and around 1.5% sits in the top ten.

The clonotype originates from a young woman with Graves' ophthalmopathy. What was sequenced was peripheral blood. This chain uses TRBV24-1 with TRBJ1-5, with 9 bases aligning to TRBD1. The CDR3: CATSDNGTGIQPQHF. The CDR3 DNA reads as TGTGCCACCAGTGACAACGGGACAGGGATTCAGCCCCAGCATTTT.